The TCR beta chain under discussion was sequenced for a study of blood T cell repertoires in COVID-19. J gave up 10 bases and V 2 bases, and 10 bases lay outside the gene matches. CDR3 length equals 15 residues. The germline gives CDR1 SGHDT, CDR2 YYEEEE. Data came from immunoSEQ multiplex PCR; TCRdb stores just in-frame clones and leaves some out. The table has roughly 160,000 clones, around 86% seen once. The sequence derives from a woman older than 75 with COVID-19, enrolled during active disease. This chain uses TRBV5-6 with TRBJ1-3; 9 bases match TRBD1. The specimen was peripheral blood. This CDR3 reads CASSFSTGGIATIYF. The DNA for the CDR3 is TGTGCCAGCAGCTTCTCGACAGGGGGGATCGCGACCATATATTTT.